This T cell receptor beta chain is drawn from a study of cytomegalovirus exposure and HLA in healthy donors. As to this clone: As yet, its antigen is unknown. One junction end disagrees with the germline gene, perhaps due to a read error.

Study-wide findings and caveats: V- and J-gene trimming in TCR beta was tied to a missense DCLRE1C variant by an analysis performed later.

Likely unrecorded immune exposures existed in these nominally healthy donors. The PCR used 60 Vbeta and 13 Jbeta primers. The assay was immunoSEQ multiplex PCR, and TCRdb's table has in-frame clones only and misses some. The repertoire holds under 200,000 clones, with about 80% as singletons. CDR1 and CDR2 (germline): SEHNR, FQNEAQ (reference sequence). The CDR3 has 13 amino acids. The V call is TRBV7-9, the J call TRBJ1-2; D uncertain. The sample comprised PBMCs. The receptor was isolated from a woman under 40 in good health and CMV-seropositive. The CDR3 coding sequence is TGTTCCAGCAGCTTAGAACCCTTGAGTGGCTACACCTTC. This encodes CSSSLEPLSGYTF.